The 6 T cell receptor beta chains presented below share a single source sample, sequenced in a study of blood T cell repertoires in COVID-19. Using immunoSEQ multiplex PCR, the repertoire was profiled, and TCRdb retains in-frame clones only, with some absent. This sample has tens of thousands of clones; 80% to 85% occur once, and the top ten carry around 4.1%. The source material was peripheral blood. The receptor set was obtained from a woman aged 60-70 years with acute or convalescent COVID-19.

This clone was seen a handful of times. The chain links TRBV7-2 to TRBJ1-5, with TRBD1 as a possible D gene (6 bases). Germline V gene sequence: CDR1 SGHTA, CDR2 FQGNSA. This CDR3 comprises 15 residues. V lost 5 bases to trimming and J lost 5 bases, with 16 bases between them. The CDR3 region is CASSDTGFGYQPQHF. CDR3 nucleotide sequence: TGTGCCAGCAGCGATACAGGGTTCGGGTATCAGCCCCAGCATTTT.

V gene TRBV18 combines with J gene TRBJ2-3, with D possibly being TRBD2 (6 bases). Germline V gene sequence: CDR1 KGHSH, CDR2 LQKENI. The CDR3 spans 15 residues. V lost 1 base to trimming and J lost 3 bases, with 11 bases between them. This CDR3 is CASSPRGDWTDTQYF. The DNA of the CDR3 is TGTGCCAGCTCACCACGGGGGGACTGGACAGATACGCAGTATTTT. Full variable domain (missing parts from reference TRBV18 and TRBJ2-3): NAGVMQNPRHLVRRRGQEARLRCSPMKGHSHVYWYRQLPEEGLKFMVYLQKENIIDESGMPKERFSAEFPKEGPSILRIQQVVRGDSAAYFCASSPRGDWTDTQYFGPGTRLTVL.

V usage is TRBV10-2 and J usage is TRBJ2-7; D perhaps matches TRBD1 (6 bases). V was trimmed by 2 bases and J by 0 bases, leaving 11 bases between them. The CDR3 sequence is 15 residues long. From germline, CDR1 is WSHSY and CDR2 SAAADI. The chain's CDR3 is CASSETSTGSYEQYF. The CDR3 DNA follows: TGCGCCAGCAGTGAGACCTCGACAGGCTCCTACGAGCAGTACTTC.

In the case of this clone: Other nucleotide sequences from this sample produce the same CDR3. The rearrangement uses TRBV9 and TRBJ2-7; 9 bases map to TRBD1. The V segment lost 0 bases and the J segment 4 bases; nucleotides outside the gene matches: 2. Germline values: CDR1 SGDLS, CDR2 YYNGEE. CDR3 size: 14 residues. The CDR3 loop is CASSVEQGAYEQYF. The CDR3 coding sequence is TGTGCCAGCAGCGTAGAACAGGGGGCTTACGAGCAGTACTTC.

The chain employs TRBV3-1 (or the pseudogene TRBV3-2) and TRBJ2-5; possibly TRBD1 for D (6 bases). Germline CDR1 and CDR2: LGHDT and YNNKEL (reference sequence). V dropped 4 bases and J dropped 2 bases, with 11 bases sitting between them. This CDR3 comprises 14 residues. The DNA for the CDR3 is TGTGCCAGCAGCCCTCCAGGACAGCAAGAGACCCAGTACTTC. Its translation is CASSPPGQQETQYF.

CDR3 nucleotides: TGCGCCAGCAGCCTTATACCAGGTAGCAATCAGCCCCAGCATTTT. Translated: CASSLIPGSNQPQHF. The chain carries TRBV4-1 and TRBJ1-5; D unresolved. V lost 4 bases to trimming and J lost 0 bases, with 10 bases between them. Germline values: CDR1 MGHRA, CDR2 YSYEKL. The length of the CDR3 is 15 residues.